The following is a T cell receptor (beta chain) sequence with its context. The repertoire was sequenced with immunoSEQ multiplex PCR; TCRdb's copy has only in-frame clones and lacks some. The sample yields a few hundred thousand clones, around 87% seen once. This sample is part of a study of blood T cell repertoires in COVID-19. Study details: T cells, B-cell-depleted T cells, or PBMCs supplied cDNA or gDNA.

CDR3 size: 17 residues. Germline trimming cut 1 base from V and 0 bases from J; bases unmatched to any gene: 2. Germline V gene sequence: CDR1 SGDLS, CDR2 YYNGEE. The sample was peripheral blood. This chain connects TRBV9 to TRBJ2-2, with 11 bases fitting TRBD2. The source of this sequence is a man aged 60-69 years who had recovered from COVID-19. The CDR3 nucleotides are TGTGCCAGCAGCGTATTAGCGGGGGGGCCGAACACCGGGGAGCTGTTTTTT. It encodes CASSVLAGGPNTGELFF.